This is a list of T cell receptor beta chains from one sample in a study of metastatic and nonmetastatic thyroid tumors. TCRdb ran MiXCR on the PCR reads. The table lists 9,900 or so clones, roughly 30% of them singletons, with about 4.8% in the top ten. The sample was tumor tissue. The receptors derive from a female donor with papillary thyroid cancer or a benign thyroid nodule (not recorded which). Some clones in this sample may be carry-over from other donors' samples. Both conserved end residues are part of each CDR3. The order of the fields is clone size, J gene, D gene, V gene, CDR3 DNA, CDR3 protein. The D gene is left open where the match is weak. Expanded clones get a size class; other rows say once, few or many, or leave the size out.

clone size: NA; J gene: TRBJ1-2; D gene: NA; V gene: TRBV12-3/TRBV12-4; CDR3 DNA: TGTGCCAGCAAATCACGGACTGATTCCTACGGCTACACCTTC; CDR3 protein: CASKSRTDSYGYTF
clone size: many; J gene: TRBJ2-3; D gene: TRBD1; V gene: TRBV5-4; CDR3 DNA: TGTGCCAGCAGCGCCCGGGACAGGGGGGCCACAGATACGCAGTATTTT; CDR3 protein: CASSARDRGATDTQYF
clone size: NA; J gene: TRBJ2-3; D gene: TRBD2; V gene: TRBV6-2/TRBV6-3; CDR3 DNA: TGTGCCAGCAGTCACTTCCGACTAGCGGGAGCAGATACGCAGTATTTT; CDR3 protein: CASSHFRLAGADTQYF
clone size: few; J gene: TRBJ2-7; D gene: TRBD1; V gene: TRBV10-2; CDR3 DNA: TGCGCCAGCAGGACAGGGAAGACCTACGAGCAGTACTTC; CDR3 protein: CASRTGKTYEQYF
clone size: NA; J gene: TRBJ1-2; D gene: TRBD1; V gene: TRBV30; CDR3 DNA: TGTGCCTGGAGTGTACAAGTAGAGGGGGCCCTCTTC; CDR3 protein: CAWSVQVEGALF
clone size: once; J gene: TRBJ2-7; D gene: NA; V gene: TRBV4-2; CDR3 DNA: TGTGCCAGCAGCCCAACCACCGAGCACCACGAGCAGTACTTC; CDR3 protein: CASSPTTEHHEQYF
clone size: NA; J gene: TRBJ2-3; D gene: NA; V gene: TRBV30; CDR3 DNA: TGTGCCTGGGGGTCTCTCCCAGATACGCAGTATTTT; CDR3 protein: CAWGSLPDTQYF
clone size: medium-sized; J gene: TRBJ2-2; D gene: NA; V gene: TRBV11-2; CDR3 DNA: TGTGCCAGCAGCTTTGGGCAGGGTTTGGCCGGGGAGCTGTTTTTT; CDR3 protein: CASSFGQGLAGELFF
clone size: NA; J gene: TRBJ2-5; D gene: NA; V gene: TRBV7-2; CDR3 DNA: TGTGCCAGCAGCTTAGTGGGCGCTATGACCGGGACCCAGTACTTC; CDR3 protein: CASSLVGAMTGTQYF
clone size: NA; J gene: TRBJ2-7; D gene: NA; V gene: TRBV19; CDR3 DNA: TGTGCCAGTAATCCAGAGGCTACCTACGAGCAGTACTTC; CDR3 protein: CASNPEATYEQYF
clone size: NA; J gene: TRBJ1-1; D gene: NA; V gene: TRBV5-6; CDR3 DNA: TGTGCCAGCAGCCCCTCGGGGGGCTTAAACACTGAAGCTTTCTTT; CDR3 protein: CASSPSGGLNTEAFF
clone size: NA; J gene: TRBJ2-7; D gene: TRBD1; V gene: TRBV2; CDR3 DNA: TGTGCCAGCGAGGGGACAGGGACCCTCTCGCACTACGAGCAGTACTTC; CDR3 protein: CASEGTGTLSHYEQYF
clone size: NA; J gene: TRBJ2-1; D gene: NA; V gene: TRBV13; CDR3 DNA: TGTGCCAGCAGCTTACGGTCTAGCTGGGACAATGAGCAGTTCTTC; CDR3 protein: CASSLRSSWDNEQFF
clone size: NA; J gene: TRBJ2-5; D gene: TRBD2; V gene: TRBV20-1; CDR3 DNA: TGCAGTGCTAGTATGGCTAGCGGGGCTTACCAAGAGACCCAGTACTTT; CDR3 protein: CSASMASGAYQETQYF
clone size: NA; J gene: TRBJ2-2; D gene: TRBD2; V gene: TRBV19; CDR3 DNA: TGTGCCACCGCTAGCGGGAGACACGGGGAGCTGTTTTTT; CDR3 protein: CATASGRHGELFF
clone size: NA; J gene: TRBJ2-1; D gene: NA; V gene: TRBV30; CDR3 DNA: TGTGCCTGCTCCGGGAGTTTGAATGAGCAGTTCTTC; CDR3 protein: CACSGSLNEQFF
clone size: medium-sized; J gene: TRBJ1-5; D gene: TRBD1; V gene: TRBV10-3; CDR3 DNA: TGTGCCATCAGCGACAGGGGTAGCAATCAGCCCCAGCATTTT; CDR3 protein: CAISDRGSNQPQHF
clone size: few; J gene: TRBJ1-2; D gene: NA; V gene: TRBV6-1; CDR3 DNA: TGTGCCAGCAGTCCGGGACCTAACTATGGCTACACCTTC; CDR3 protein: CASSPGPNYGYTF
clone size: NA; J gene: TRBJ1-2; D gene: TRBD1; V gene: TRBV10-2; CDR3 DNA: TGCGCCAGCCCAAGTCCAGCCAGGGGGCCAATAGCTAACTATGGCTACACCTTC; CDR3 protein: CASPSPARGPIANYGYTF
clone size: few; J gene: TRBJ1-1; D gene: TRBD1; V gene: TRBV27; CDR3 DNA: TGTGCCACCTTGGGACAGGGGGTCCCTGAAGCTTTCTTT; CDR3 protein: CATLGQGVPEAFF
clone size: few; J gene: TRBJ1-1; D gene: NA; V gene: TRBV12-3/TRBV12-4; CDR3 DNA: TGTGCCAGCAGTTCCAGAGGTGAAGCTTTCTTT; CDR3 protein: CASSSRGEAFF
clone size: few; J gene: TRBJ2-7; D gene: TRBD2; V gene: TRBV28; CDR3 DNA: TGTGCCAGCAAGGTAGCGGGAGGCCCTAGGGAGCAGTACTTC; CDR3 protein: CASKVAGGPREQYF
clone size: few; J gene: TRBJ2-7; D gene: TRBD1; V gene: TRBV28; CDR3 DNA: TGTGCCAGTTACGACCCGGGACAGGGCGAGCAGTACTTC; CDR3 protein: CASYDPGQGEQYF
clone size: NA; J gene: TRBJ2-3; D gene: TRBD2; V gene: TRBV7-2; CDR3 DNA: TGTGCCAGCAGCTTAGCGGGGACTAGCGGGAGTGATACGCAGTATTTT; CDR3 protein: CASSLAGTSGSDTQYF
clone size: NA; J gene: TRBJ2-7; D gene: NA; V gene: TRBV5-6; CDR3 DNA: TGTGCCAGCAGCTTAAGACAGGCCGTTTACGAGCAGTACTTC; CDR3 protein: CASSLRQAVYEQYF
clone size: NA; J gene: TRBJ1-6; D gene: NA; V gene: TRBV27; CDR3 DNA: TGTGCCAGCAGTTTTAGCGGGGGTTCACCCCTCCACTTT; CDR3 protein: CASSFSGGSPLHF
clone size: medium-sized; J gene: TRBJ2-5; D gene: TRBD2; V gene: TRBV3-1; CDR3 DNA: TGTGCCAGCAGCCAAGAGGGGAGGGCCGGGAAGACCCAGTACTTC; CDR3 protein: CASSQEGRAGKTQYF
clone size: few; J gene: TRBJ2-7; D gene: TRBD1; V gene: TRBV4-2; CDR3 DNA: TGTGCCAGCAGCCACCCCGACAGGGGCGACGAGCAGTACTTC; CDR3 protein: CASSHPDRGDEQYF
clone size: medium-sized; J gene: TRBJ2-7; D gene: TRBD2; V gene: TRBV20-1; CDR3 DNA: TGCAGTGCTAGTCCTGCGGGAGAGCACTACGAGCAGTACTTC; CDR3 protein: CSASPAGEHYEQYF
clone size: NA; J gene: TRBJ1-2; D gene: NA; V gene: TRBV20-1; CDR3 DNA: TGCAGTGCAAGCAGGGACCGCTCCTATGGCTACACCTTC; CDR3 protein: CSASRDRSYGYTF
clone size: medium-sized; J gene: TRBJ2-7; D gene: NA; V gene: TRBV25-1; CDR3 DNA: TGTGCCAGCAGTAGGGGGAGTGGATACGAGCAGTACTTC; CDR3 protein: CASSRGSGYEQYF
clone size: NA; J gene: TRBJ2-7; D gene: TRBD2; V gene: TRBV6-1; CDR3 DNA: TGTGCCAGCAGCGAGACTAGCTGTAGGGGCGGGCTCGAGCAGTACTTC; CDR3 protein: CASSETSCRGGLEQYF
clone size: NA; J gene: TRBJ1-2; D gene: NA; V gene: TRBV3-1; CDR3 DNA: TGTGCCAGCAGCCAAGGTGCGTGGGATTGCTACACCTTC; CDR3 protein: CASSQGAWDCYTF
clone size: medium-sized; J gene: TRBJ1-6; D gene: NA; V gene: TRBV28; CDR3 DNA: TGTGCCAGCAGTTTTAGGCAGAAATATAATTCACCCCTCCACTTT; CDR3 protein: CASSFRQKYNSPLHF
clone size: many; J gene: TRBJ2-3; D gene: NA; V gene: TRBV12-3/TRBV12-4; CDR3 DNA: TGTGCCAGCAGTTACGGGGGCAGCTTCACAGATACGCAGTATTTT; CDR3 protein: CASSYGGSFTDTQYF
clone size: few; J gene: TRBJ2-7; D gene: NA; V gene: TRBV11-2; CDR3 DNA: TGTGCCAGCAGAAGATATGGGCGATCGAGGGCCTACGAGCAGTACTTC; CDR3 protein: CASRRYGRSRAYEQYF
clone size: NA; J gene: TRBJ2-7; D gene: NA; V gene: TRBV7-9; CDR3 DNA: TGTGCCAGCAGCTTAGGCAGCCCCAACGAGCAGTACTTC; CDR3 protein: CASSLGSPNEQYF